This T cell receptor (beta chain) was recovered during a study of HIV-infected patients and healthy controls. Reverse transcription used roughly 480 ng RNA and constant-region primers for alpha and beta. Alpha and beta chain libraries were made separately by chain-specific third strand synthesis with multiplexing indices. A single primer pair per chain amplified all rearrangements, with per-molecule barcodes. TCRdb called the 5' RACE reads again in MiXCR, with one record for every CDR3 protein. The sample consists of some 8,900 distinct CDR3 sequences, roughly 9% of them appearing once. In this sample, this clonotype turned up many times. Antiretroviral therapy had run roughly three months, about 14 weeks, before follow-up blood collection. All unsorted peripheral T cells were captured because whole blood was used without fractionation. The TCR sequence derives from an adult with HIV infection. The material was blood, obtained during antiretroviral therapy.

CDR3 in amino acids: CASSAPGGWDTGELFF. The CDR3 DNA sequence: TGTGCCAGCAGTGCGCCAGGAGGTTGGGACACCGGGGAGCTGTTTTTT. V and J are TRBV6-5 and TRBJ2-2, with TRBD2 as a possible D gene (5 bases). Germline CDR1 and CDR2: MNHEY and SVGAGI. The CDR3 covers 16 residues. Trimming took 5 bases from V and 3 from J, leaving 16 bases between them.